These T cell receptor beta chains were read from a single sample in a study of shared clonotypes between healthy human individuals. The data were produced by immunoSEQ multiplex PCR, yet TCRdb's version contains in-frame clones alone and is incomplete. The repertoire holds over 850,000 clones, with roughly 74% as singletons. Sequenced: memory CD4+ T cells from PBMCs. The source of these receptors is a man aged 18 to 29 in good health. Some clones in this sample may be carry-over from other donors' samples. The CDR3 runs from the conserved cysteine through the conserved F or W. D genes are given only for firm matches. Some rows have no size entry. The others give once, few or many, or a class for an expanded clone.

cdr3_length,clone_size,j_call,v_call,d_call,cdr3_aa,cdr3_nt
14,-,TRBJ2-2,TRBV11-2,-,CASSPGPNTGELFF,TGTGCCAGCAGCCCGGGACCGAACACCGGGGAGCTGTTTTTT
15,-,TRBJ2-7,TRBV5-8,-,CASSPFDGSSYEQYF,TGTGCCAGCAGCCCGTTCGACGGTTCCTCCTACGAGCAGTACTTC
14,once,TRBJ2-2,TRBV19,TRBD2,CASSSGRDTGELFF,TGTGCCAGTAGTAGCGGGAGGGACACCGGGGAGCTGTTTTTT
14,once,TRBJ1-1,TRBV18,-,CASSPSEGSAEAFF,TGTGCCAGCTCACCTTCGGAAGGGAGCGCTGAAGCTTTCTTT
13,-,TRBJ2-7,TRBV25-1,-,CASRLSPSYEQYF,TGTGCCAGCAGGTTGAGTCCCTCCTACGAGCAGTACTTC
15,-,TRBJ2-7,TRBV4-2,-,CASSQDKGNLYEQYF,TGTGCCAGCAGCCAAGATAAAGGGAACCTCTACGAGCAGTACTTC
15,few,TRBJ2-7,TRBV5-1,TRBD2,CASSLVASGSDEQYF,TGCGCCAGCAGCTTGGTTGCTAGCGGGAGTGACGAGCAGTACTTC
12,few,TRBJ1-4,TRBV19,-,CASSRRNEKLFF,TGTGCCAGTAGCCGCAGGAATGAAAAACTGTTTTTT
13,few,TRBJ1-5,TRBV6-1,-,CASRGAVSQPQHF,TGTGCCAGCAGGGGGGCAGTTAGCCAGCCCCAGCATTTT
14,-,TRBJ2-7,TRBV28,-,CASSFWDSKYEQYF,TGTGCCAGCAGTTTTTGGGACTCAAAATACGAGCAGTACTTC
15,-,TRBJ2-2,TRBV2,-,CASSEERGYTGELFF,TGTGCCAGCAGTGAAGAGAGGGGTTACACCGGGGAGCTGTTTTTT
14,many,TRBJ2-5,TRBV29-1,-,CSAEERAHQETQYF,TGCAGCGCCGAGGAGCGGGCCCACCAAGAGACCCAGTACTTC
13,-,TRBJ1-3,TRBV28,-,CASSKPLGNTIYF,TGTGCCAGCAGTAAGCCCCTTGGAAACACCATATATTTT
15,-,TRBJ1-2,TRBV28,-,CASSSSLPSNYGYTF,TGTGCCAGCAGTTCTTCTCTGCCCTCTAACTATGGCTACACCTTC
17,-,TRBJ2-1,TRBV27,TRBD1,CATLLTGQGAAGNEQFF,TGTGCCACCTTATTAACGGGACAGGGGGCGGCGGGGAATGAGCAGTTCTTC
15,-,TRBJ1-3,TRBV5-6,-,CASSLSPRSGNTIYF,TGTGCCAGCAGCTTGAGCCCCCGCTCTGGAAACACCATATATTTT
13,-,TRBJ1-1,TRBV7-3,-,CASSQMGGTEAFF,TGTGCCAGCAGCCAAATGGGAGGCACTGAAGCTTTCTTT
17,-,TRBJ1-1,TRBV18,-,CASSPGLSSFRDTEAFF,TGTGCCAGCTCACCAGGGTTAAGCAGTTTCAGGGACACTGAAGCTTTCTTT
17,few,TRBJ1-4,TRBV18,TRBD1,CASSPPGTARGREKLFF,TGTGCCAGCTCACCACCCGGGACGGCCAGGGGGCGCGAAAAACTGTTTTTT
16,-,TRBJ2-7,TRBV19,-,CASSITKGPLSYEQYF,TGTGCCAGTAGTATAACCAAAGGGCCCTTGAGCTACGAGCAGTACTTC
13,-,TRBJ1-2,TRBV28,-,CASSSSPNYGYTF,-
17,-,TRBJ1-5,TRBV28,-,CASSLARVGFSNQPQHF,TGTGCCAGCAGTTTGGCCAGGGTGGGATTTAGCAATCAGCCCCAGCATTTT
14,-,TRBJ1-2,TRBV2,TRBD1,CASSPDRGSYGYTF,TGTGCCAGCAGTCCAGACAGGGGGTCCTATGGCTACACCTTC
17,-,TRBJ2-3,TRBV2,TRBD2,CASSEALTSGSFDTQYF,TGTGCCAGCAGTGAAGCGTTAACTAGCGGGAGTTTTGATACGCAGTATTTT